This T cell receptor beta chain was sequenced in a study of T cell repertoires in cytomegalovirus infection. CDR3 length equals 14 residues. Deletions cut 3 bases from V and 1 base from J, with 9 bases between. Germline CDR1 reads LNHDA; CDR2 reads SQIVND (reference sequence). This clonotype was seen at least ten times. Its antigen remains unknown. TCRdb reanalysed the reads using MiXCR and keeps one entry per CDR3 protein. The repertoire has about 140,000 distinct CDR3 sequences, about 6% of them found once; the top ten carry roughly 18%. General study results and limits: The study identified carriers of CMV plus the relevant HLA from cumulative public TCR beta family frequency. Ex vivo responses were dominated by HLA-C-restricted CMV-specific TCR beta clonotypes.

V gene TRBV19 combines with J gene TRBJ1-2; D is undetermined. The TCR originated in a human donor in good health (CMV status not recorded). Some clones in this sample may be carry-over from other donors' samples. The sequenced sample was PBMCs. This chain's CDR3 is CASSMSRGNYGYTF. CDR3 DNA: TGTGCCAGTAGTATGTCTCGGGGTAACTATGGCTACACCTTC.